The 14 T cell receptor beta chains below come from one sample, sequenced in a study of Ad26.COV2.S vaccination and SARS-CoV-2 variants. Treatment indicated: around 19 received Ad26.COV2.S at low or high dose, single or two shots; about 5 received placebo; per-sample allocation not given. The samples date from day 63 after the first vaccine or placebo injection. Libraries were prepared by immunoSEQ multiplex PCR; TCRdb keeps only in-frame clonotypes and omits some of them. The table has some 390,000 clones, approximately 91% seen once. The sequenced sample was peripheral blood, obtained in a trial of Ad26.COV2.S vaccine versus placebo. Receptor source: a person between 18 and 59 years old who received the Ad26.COV2.S COVID-19 vaccine or a placebo.

V gene TRBV10-3 combines with J gene TRBJ2-6, with D tentatively TRBD1 or TRBD2 (5 bases each). The germline CDR1 and CDR2 sequences are ENHRY and SYGVKD. There are 14 residues in the CDR3. V was trimmed by 7 bases and J by 0 bases, leaving 7 bases between them. CDR3 coding DNA: TGTGCCATCACCGGGACCTCTGGGGCCAACGTCCTGACTTTC. It yields the protein CAITGTSGANVLTF.

The chain couples TRBV30 to TRBJ1-3; 7 bases align to TRBD1. There are 14 residues in the CDR3. With V trimmed by 0 bases and J by 5 bases, 4 bases remained unmatched. CDR1 and CDR2 from the germline V gene are GTSNPN and SVGIG (reference sequence). The chain's CDR3 is CAWSVRQGRNTIYF. The CDR3 coding sequence is TGTGCCTGGAGTGTACGACAGGGTCGAAACACCATATATTTT. Complete variable domain (other parts from reference TRBV30 and TRBJ1-3): SQTIHQWPATLVQPVGSPLSLECTVEGTSNPNLYWYRQAAGRGLQLLFYSVGIGQISSEVPQNLSASRPQDRQFILSSKKLLLSDSGFYLCAWSVRQGRNTIYFGEGSWLTVV.

This clone was observed a few times. The J gene is TRBJ1-2, the V gene TRBV7-3; possibly TRBD1 for D (5 bases). The V and J ends lost 6 bases and 4 bases respectively, with 12 bases between them. This CDR3 region has 13 residues. In germline, CDR1 is SGHTA, CDR2 FQGTGA. The CDR3 here is CASSFDRRYGYTF. DNA of the CDR3: TGTGCCAGCAGTTTTGACAGACGCTATGGCTACACCTTC. Supplemented by reference TRBV7-3 and TRBJ1-2, the full variable domain reads GAGVSQTPSNKVTEKGKYVELRCDPISGHTALYWYRQSLGQGPEFLIYFQGTGAADDSGLPNDRFFAVRPEGSVSTLKIQRTERGDSAVYLCASSFDRRYGYTFGSGTRLTVV.

The chain links TRBV25-1 to TRBJ2-2; D call uncertain. The V gene's germline CDR1 is MGHDK and CDR2 SYGVNS. This CDR3 spans 12 amino acids. V shed 6 bases and J shed 5 bases, with 7 bases lying between them. CDR3 DNA sequence: TGTGCCAGCAGCCGAGGTACCGGGGAGCTGTTTTTT. This sequence encodes CASSRGTGELFF.

The V and J genes are TRBV27 and TRBJ2-2; D remains ambiguous. V lost 8 bases and J lost 5, with 15 bases in between. Germline assignment: CDR1 MNHEY and CDR2 SMNVEV (reference sequence). The CDR3 length is 14 residues. CDR3 nucleotides: TGTGCCAGCCTGATGACGGGTCGGACCGGGGAGCTGTTTTTT. Its translation: CASLMTGRTGELFF.

Only one count was recorded for this clone. The chain combines TRBV5-6 with TRBJ2-1; 7 bases map to TRBD2. V lost 2 bases to trimming and J lost 6 bases; unmatched junction nucleotides: 8. This CDR3 is built from 15 residues. CDR1 and CDR2 (germline): SGHDT, YYEEEE. Written as DNA, the CDR3 is TGTGCCAGCAGCTTAAGGCTAGCGGTCTCCAATGAGCAGTTCTTC. It is translated as CASSLRLAVSNEQFF.

V and J are TRBV7-9 and TRBJ2-1; 10 bases match TRBD1. The CDR3 is 16 residues long. Germline V gene data show CDR1 as SEHNR and CDR2 as FQNEAQ (reference sequence). V trimming: 5 bases; J trimming: 1 base; junction bases outside the gene matches: 5. CDR3 in amino acids: CASSVGTGVSYNEQFF. In nucleotides, the CDR3 is TGTGCCAGCAGCGTCGGGACAGGGGTGTCCTACAATGAGCAGTTCTTC.

The J gene is TRBJ1-1, the V gene TRBV2; no firm D call. The CDR3 runs 13 residues. With 5 bases removed from V and 3 bases from J, the gap between germline ends came to 10 bases. Germline V CDR1 and CDR2: SNHLY, FYNNEI. The CDR3 DNA follows: TGTGCCAGCAGTCTTGGCCGGGACACTGAAGCTTTCTTT. Its protein product is CASSLGRDTEAFF.

This chain joins TRBV11-2 and TRBJ2-2; a weak D match, TRBD1 (6 bases). V was cut by 4 bases and J by 1 base, with 13 bases left in between. Looked up from germline, CDR1 is SGHAT and CDR2 is FQNNGV. This CDR3 has 16 residues. The CDR3 reads CASSSGTGRNTGELFF. The CDR3 region has the DNA TGTGCCAGCAGCTCAGGTACAGGGCGGAACACCGGGGAGCTGTTTTTT.

The genes are TRBV7-2 and TRBJ2-3; TRBD2 aligns across 11 bases. Unmatched junction bases numbered 5, after V lost 2 bases and J lost 4 bases. This CDR3 is built from 16 residues. Germline CDR1 reads SGHTA; CDR2 reads FQGNSA. CDR3 DNA sequence: TGTGCCAGCAGCTTAAGATTAGCGGGAGGGCCAGATACGCAGTATTTT. The encoded protein is CASSLRLAGGPDTQYF.

The rearrangement joins TRBV2 to TRBJ1-5; no firm D call. The V end lost 3 bases, the J end lost 4 bases, and 10 bases lay between the germline ends. Germline CDR1 reads SNHLY; CDR2 reads FYNNEI. The length of the CDR3 is 14 residues. CDR3 sequence reads: CASSDIVANQPQHF. The DNA for the CDR3 is TGTGCCAGCAGTGATATTGTCGCTAATCAGCCCCAGCATTTT.

Comments on this clone: The sample has other DNA sequences that encode this CDR3 too. J is TRBJ2-3 and V is TRBV29-1; D unresolved. This CDR3 contains 13 residues. The V gene's germline CDR1 is SQVTM and CDR2 ANQGSEA. Trimming stripped 7 bases from V and 0 bases from J, with 11 bases between. The CDR3 region is CSAPGLSTDTQYF. The CDR3 coding sequence is TGCAGCGCCCCCGGTCTTAGCACAGATACGCAGTATTTT.

CDR3 loop: CASSPQGSEQYF. The DNA for the CDR3 is TGTGCCAGCTCACCACAGGGATCCGAGCAGTACTTC. This chain joins TRBV18 and TRBJ2-7; D is unresolved. Germline V gene lookup returns CDR1 KGHSH and CDR2 LQKENI. The CDR3 contains 12 residues. The V end was cut by 1 base, the J end by 6 bases, with 7 bases between.

This clone was seen only once. This chain links TRBV5-1 with TRBJ2-5; D is uncertain. Germline CDR1 reads SGHRS; CDR2 reads YFSETQ. The V and J ends lost 0 bases and 7 bases respectively, with 16 bases between them. The CDR3 has 15 residues. CDR3 amino acids: CASSLGQIRGVTQYF. CDR3 sequence (DNA): TGCGCCAGCAGCTTGGGGCAGATTCGTGGGGTGACCCAGTACTTC. Variable domain in full (rest from reference TRBV5-1 and TRBJ2-5): KAGVTQTPRYLIKTRGQQVTLSCSPISGHRSVSWYQQTPGQGLQFLFEYFSETQRNKGNFPGRFSGRQFSNSRSEMNVSTLELGDSALYLCASSLGQIRGVTQYFGPGTRLLVL.